A selection of T cell receptor beta chains follows, all from one sample in a study of blood T cell repertoires in COVID-19. Here immunoSEQ multiplex PCR was the method, and the copy in TCRdb shows in-frame clones only, minus some. The sample lists about 230,000 clones, about 87% occurring once. Sequenced sample: PBMCs or T cells enriched from blood (not recorded which). Every receptor here comes from a woman aged 40-49 years with acute COVID-19. The CDR3 runs from the conserved cysteine through the conserved F or W. The D gene is left open where the match is weak. Expanded clones get a size class; other rows say once, few or many, or leave the size out.

j_call,clone_size,d_call,v_call,cdr3_aa,cdr3_nt
TRBJ2-2,.,TRBD2,TRBV9,CASSPGLAGVTGELFF,TGTGCCAGCAGCCCTGGACTAGCGGGGGTTACCGGGGAGCTGTTTTTT
TRBJ2-1,.,TRBD1,TRBV19,CASTRTGGWNEQFF,TGTGCCAGTACCCGGACAGGGGGATGGAATGAGCAGTTCTTC
TRBJ1-4,.,.,TRBV6-5,CASLAGLVNEKLFF,TGTGCCAGTCTGGCAGGCCTTGTTAATGAAAAACTGTTTTTT
TRBJ2-1,few,TRBD2,TRBV7-2,CASSLGPAGEYSEQFF,TGTGCCAGCAGCTTAGGCCCAGCGGGGGAGTACAGTGAGCAGTTCTTC
TRBJ2-5,.,.,TRBV29-1,CSVVEGEETQYF,TGCAGCGTTGTAGAGGGCGAAGAGACCCAGTACTTC
TRBJ1-4,.,TRBD1,TRBV10-2,CASKDGQGAGEKLFF,TGCGCCAGCAAGGACGGACAGGGGGCAGGGGAAAAACTGTTTTTT
TRBJ1-2,.,TRBD1,TRBV2,CASTYSGGYDYGYTF,TGTGCCAGCACTTACTCAGGGGGCTATGACTATGGCTACACCTTC
TRBJ1-1,.,TRBD1,TRBV7-2,CASSLVGQGIGEAFF,TGTGCCAGCAGCTTAGTGGGACAGGGGATCGGTGAAGCTTTCTTT
TRBJ1-1,.,TRBD1,TRBV19,CASSIDTGTGGGLDTEAFF,TGTGCCAGTAGTATAGATACCGGGACAGGGGGCGGGTTAGACACTGAAGCTTTCTTT
TRBJ1-5,.,TRBD1,TRBV4-3,CACPLGQEYSNQPQHF,TGCGCCTGTCCCCTTGGACAGGAGTATAGCAATCAGCCCCAGCATTTT
TRBJ2-5,.,TRBD1,TRBV5-4,CASSFTGGEETQYF,TGTGCCAGCAGCTTTACAGGGGGCGAAGAGACCCAGTACTTC
TRBJ1-6,few,.,TRBV10-3,CAAYGQQNSPLHF,TGTGCCGCTTATGGACAACAGAATTCACCCCTCCACTTT
TRBJ2-1,.,TRBD2,TRBV28,CASSWVLGTSDYNEQFF,TGTGCCAGCAGTTGGGTACTCGGGACTAGCGATTACAATGAGCAGTTCTTC
TRBJ1-5,.,.,TRBV4-1,CASSQDPGGKLYQPQHF,TGCGCCAGCAGCCAAGATCCCGGGGGGAAACTTTATCAGCCCCAGCATTTT
TRBJ1-2,.,.,TRBV7-2,CASSLDTGGSYGYTF,TGTGCCAGCAGCTTAGATACCGGAGGGAGCTATGGCTACACCTTC
TRBJ1-5,.,.,TRBV30,CAWSVPNQPQHF,TGTGCCTGGAGTGTCCCAAATCAGCCCCAGCATTTT
TRBJ1-1,once,.,TRBV19,CASSIDGLYTEAFF,TGTGCCAGTAGTATAGACGGACTCTACACTGAAGCTTTCTTT
TRBJ2-7,once,.,TRBV6-5,CASRTQGIASYEQYF,TGTGCCAGCAGGACCCAGGGCATCGCCTCCTACGAGCAGTACTTC
TRBJ2-6,.,.,TRBV19,CASSIDLRSGGANVLTF,TGTGCCAGTAGTATAGATCTGAGGTCTGGTGGGGCCAACGTCCTGACTTTC
TRBJ1-2,.,TRBD1,TRBV5-4,CASSLNPRGNGYTF,TGTGCCAGCAGCCTTAACCCCAGGGGGAATGGCTACACCTTC
TRBJ2-4,.,TRBD1,TRBV11-3,CASSLDFRGRNIQYF,TGTGCCAGCAGCTTAGATTTCAGGGGGAGAAACATTCAGTACTTC
TRBJ1-5,.,TRBD1,TRBV3-1/TRBV3-2,CASSRDRGQPQHF,TGTGCCAGCAGCCGCGACAGGGGCCAGCCCCAGCATTTT
TRBJ2-6,once,TRBD2,TRBV4-3,CASSQASGGAEANVLTF,TGCGCCAGCAGCCAAGCTAGCGGGGGGGCCGAGGCCAACGTCCTGACTTTC
TRBJ1-6,.,.,TRBV2,CAAMARVYNSPLHF,TGTGCCGCCATGGCGAGGGTCTATAATTCACCCCTCCACTTT
TRBJ2-1,.,TRBD2,TRBV2,CASSEAGGSSYNEQFF,TGTGCCAGCAGTGAAGCCGGGGGGAGCTCCTACAATGAGCAGTTCTTC
TRBJ1-2,.,TRBD1,TRBV30,CAWTGGRYGYTF,TGTGCCTGGACAGGGGGCCGGTATGGCTACACCTTC
TRBJ2-1,.,TRBD2,TRBV9,CASSAFSGGYNEQFF,TGTGCCAGCAGCGCATTTAGCGGGGGGTACAATGAGCAGTTCTTC
TRBJ2-1,.,TRBD2,TRBV10-3,CAISGSGGSYNEQFF,TGTGCCATCAGTGGTAGCGGGGGCTCCTACAATGAGCAGTTCTTC
TRBJ1-2,.,.,TRBV18,CASSPLLQGNRLGYTF,TGTGCCAGCTCACCACTCCTACAGGGAAATCGGTTGGGCTACACCTTC
TRBJ1-4,few,TRBD1,TRBV20-1,CSASRGTGGAEKLFF,TGCAGTGCTAGTAGGGGGACAGGGGGCGCGGAAAAACTGTTTTTT
TRBJ1-2,.,.,TRBV5-6,CASSVRVTPANYGYTF,TGTGCCAGCAGCGTCAGGGTCACGCCAGCTAACTATGGCTACACCTTC
TRBJ2-7,.,.,TRBV2,CASSARQGGPYEQYF,TGTGCCAGCAGTGCAAGGCAGGGGGGACCCTACGAGCAGTACTTC
TRBJ2-2,.,.,TRBV30,CAWNELGGPGGELFF,TGTGCCTGGAATGAGCTCGGGGGGCCGGGCGGGGAGCTGTTTTTT
TRBJ2-5,.,.,TRBV6-5,CASSYSTPTQETQYF,TGTGCCAGCAGTTACTCCACTCCTACCCAAGAGACCCAGTACTTC
TRBJ2-2,.,TRBD2,TRBV9,CASSDPPGTSGSGQSGELFF,TGTGCCAGCAGCGATCCTCCCGGGACTAGCGGGAGCGGTCAGTCCGGGGAGCTGTTTTTT
TRBJ2-4,.,TRBD1,TRBV7-9,CARNKSQGVTIQYF,TGTGCCAGGAACAAAAGTCAGGGGGTTACCATTCAGTACTTC
TRBJ2-5,.,TRBD1,TRBV15,CATSRDQVSAGGTQYF,TGTGCCACCAGCAGAGATCAAGTTTCAGCAGGGGGGACCCAGTACTTC
TRBJ1-1,.,.,TRBV11-3,CASSLGQGTQAFF,TGTGCCAGCAGCTTAGGACAAGGCACCCAAGCTTTCTTT
TRBJ1-1,.,TRBD1,TRBV19,CASSRGTGGLMNTEAFF,TGTGCCAGTAGTAGAGGAACAGGGGGCCTAATGAACACTGAAGCTTTCTTT
TRBJ2-6,.,.,TRBV10-1,CASPTGISGANVLTF,TGCGCCAGTCCCACAGGGATCTCTGGGGCCAACGTCCTGACTTTC
TRBJ1-2,.,.,TRBV5-1,CASSLVQGGNGYTF,TGCGCCAGCAGCTTGGTGCAGGGCGGGAATGGCTACACCTTC
TRBJ1-2,.,TRBD1,TRBV2,CASSATGAYGYTF,TGTGCCAGCAGTGCCACAGGGGCATATGGCTACACCTTC
TRBJ2-2,.,TRBD1,TRBV24-1,CATKQGATGELFF,TGTGCCACCAAACAGGGGGCAACCGGGGAGCTGTTTTTT
TRBJ2-3,.,TRBD2,TRBV4-2,CASSQETGLSSGTQYF,TGTGCCAGCAGCCAGGAAACGGGACTATCTTCAGGGACGCAGTATTTT
TRBJ1-2,.,.,TRBV5-5,CASSPKSDSPYGYTF,TGTGCCAGCAGCCCCAAAAGTGACAGCCCCTATGGCTACACCTTC
TRBJ1-1,.,.,TRBV27,CASSPHRQNTEAFF,TGTGCCAGCAGTCCCCATCGACAGAACACTGAAGCTTTCTTT
TRBJ1-5,.,TRBD1,TRBV27,CASSLSGQGYSNQPQHF,TGTGCCAGCAGTTTATCGGGACAGGGGTATAGCAATCAGCCCCAGCATTTT
TRBJ2-3,once,TRBD2,TRBV19,CATQGGLVSDTQYF,TGTGCCACGCAGGGCGGACTAGTTTCCGATACGCAGTATTTT
TRBJ2-3,once,.,TRBV12-3/TRBV12-4,CASQTRLTDTQYF,TGTGCCAGCCAGACTCGTCTCACAGATACGCAGTATTTT
TRBJ2-1,few,.,TRBV9,CASSVGTGYNEQFF,TGTGCCAGCAGCGTCGGGACTGGATACAATGAGCAGTTCTTC
TRBJ1-1,.,TRBD1,TRBV18,CASSPIGTGTPEAFF,TGTGCCAGCTCACCGATAGGGACAGGAACGCCTGAAGCTTTCTTT
TRBJ2-1,once,.,TRBV20-1,CSASFGILSYNEQFF,TGCAGTGCTAGTTTCGGTATCCTCTCCTACAATGAGCAGTTCTTC
TRBJ1-1,.,.,TRBV5-6,CASSAYMNTEAFF,TGTGCCAGCAGCGCGTATATGAACACTGAAGCTTTCTTT
TRBJ2-7,once,.,TRBV11-2,CASSSGVFAYEQYF,TGTGCCAGCAGCTCAGGGGTTTTCGCCTACGAGCAGTACTTC
TRBJ2-2,once,TRBD2,TRBV9,CASSPTSGRATGELFF,TGTGCCAGCAGCCCCACTAGCGGGAGGGCCACCGGGGAGCTGTTTTTT
TRBJ1-4,.,.,TRBV5-5,CASSLPQANEKLFF,TGTGCCAGCAGCTTGCCGCAGGCTAATGAAAAACTGTTTTTT
TRBJ2-3,.,TRBD2,TRBV3-1/TRBV3-2,CASSLGLAGSDTQYF,TGTGCCAGCAGCCTAGGACTAGCGGGGTCAGATACGCAGTATTTT
TRBJ2-3,.,.,TRBV3-1/TRBV3-2,CASSQYSSTDTQYF,TGTGCCAGCAGCCAATATTCTAGCACAGATACGCAGTATTTT
TRBJ2-3,.,.,TRBV23-1,CASGSATDTQYF,TGCGCCAGCGGGAGCGCCACAGATACGCAGTATTTT